Given below is one T cell receptor beta chain in context. What it recognizes is unknown. The data are from a study of shared clonotypes between healthy human individuals. Trimming at V came to 8 bases and at J to 5 bases, leaving 7 bases not matched to a gene. This CDR3 spans 13 amino acids. The germline V gene encodes CDR1 MNHNS and CDR2 SASEGT. Generated by immunoSEQ multiplex PCR, the TCRdb table keeps only in-frame clones and is missing some. The repertoire holds more than 2,000,000 clones, more than 80% seen once, with roughly 0.13% in the top ten. Study-level results: A handful of donors shared around 5.2% of their naive CD4 clonotypes.

This sequence joins TRBV6-1 and TRBJ1-2; 8 bases fit TRBD1. Sequencing was done on a sample of naive CD4+ T cells sorted from blood. Subset here: CD45RA+ positively selected. The source is a man younger than 35 in good health. CDR3 in DNA: TGTGCCAGCGGGAAGACAGGGGTATATGGCTACACCTTC. This codes for CASGKTGVYGYTF.